The text below deals with one T cell receptor (delta chain). Its antigen specificity is not known. The translation of this DNA and the TCRdb protein of a much larger clone differ at residue 10, probably owing to a read error; the protein shown here is translated from the DNA. The CDR3 runs 21 residues from the cysteine to the phenylalanine. The sequence is cut down to CDR3 DNA, 63 bases in frame from base 1. From V the trimming removes 0 bases and from J it removes 0 bases, while the gene matches leave 19 bases of the junction unaccounted for. The germline V gene supplies CDR1 GEAIGNYY and CDR2 EKD. Libraries were made using RT-PCR. TCRdb shows the sequencer as Illumina MiSeq. TCRdb called clones afresh from the public reads with CATT; identical DNA rows were later merged. This sample holds roughly 3,000 delta-chain clones; around 2.5% were observed only once. Together, the top ten hold roughly 30% of the sample.

The sample is drawn from a study of gamma-delta T cells after stem cell transplantation (dated by TCRdb to about 2016). Recombination joined TRDV2 with TRDJ1, and 9 junctional nucleotides match TRDD3. The sample was gamma-delta T cells. The TCR sequence derives from a human donor. It is not recorded whose cells these are; they may come from a transplant donor. In nucleotide form, the sequence is TGTGCCTGTGACACCGAATTTGGGCGTGCTGGGGGATTCGAGCACACCGATAAACTCATCTTT. Translated, it reads CACDTEFGRAGGFEHTDKLIF.